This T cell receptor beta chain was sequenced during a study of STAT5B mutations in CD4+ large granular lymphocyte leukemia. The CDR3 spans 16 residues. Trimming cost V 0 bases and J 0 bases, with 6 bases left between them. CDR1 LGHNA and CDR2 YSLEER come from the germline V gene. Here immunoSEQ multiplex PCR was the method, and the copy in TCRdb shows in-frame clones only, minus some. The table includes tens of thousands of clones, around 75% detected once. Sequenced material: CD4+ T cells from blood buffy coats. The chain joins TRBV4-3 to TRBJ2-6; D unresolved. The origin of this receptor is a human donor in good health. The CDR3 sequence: CASSQELGSGANVLTF. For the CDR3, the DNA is TGCGCCAGCAGCCAAGAACTGGGCTCTGGGGCCAACGTCCTGACTTTC.